Listed below are T cell receptor beta chains from one sample, sequenced in a study of T cells in Graves' hyperthyroidism and ophthalmopathy. TCRdb re-called the multiplex PCR reads through MiXCR, storing one row per CDR3 protein. The sample gives a few hundred thousand distinct CDR3 sequences, 15% to 18% of which show up once; roughly 6.6% is in the top ten. The sequencing sample was made of blood. These receptors were collected from a woman in her twenties or thirties with Graves' hyperthyroidism. The conserved cysteine and the conserved F or W are not part of the CDR3 here.

v_gene: TRBV11-2; j_gene: TRBJ1-4; CDR3aa: ASSRKDGVGKLF
v_gene: TRBV19; j_gene: TRBJ2-7; CDR3aa: ASSIRDYAYYEQY
v_gene: TRBV6-1; j_gene: TRBJ1-5; CDR3aa: ASSGRDRVASNQPQH
v_gene: TRBV28; j_gene: TRBJ2-1; CDR3aa: ASSQPPSYNEQF
v_gene: TRBV7-9; j_gene: TRBJ2-2; CDR3aa: ASNLGGTANTGELF
v_gene: TRBV6-2/TRBV6-3; j_gene: TRBJ2-1; CDR3aa: ASRLDRGSYNEQF
v_gene: TRBV6-1; j_gene: TRBJ1-5; CDR3aa: ASSPGEGGPYSNQPQH
v_gene: TRBV12-3/TRBV12-4; j_gene: TRBJ2-3; CDR3aa: ASTLSRLPRSTDTQY
v_gene: TRBV2; j_gene: TRBJ2-1; CDR3aa: ASSEDLAGDPYNEQF
v_gene: TRBV19; j_gene: TRBJ2-2; CDR3aa: ASSIVQGTGELF
v_gene: TRBV19; j_gene: TRBJ2-7; CDR3aa: ASSILGSGATYEQY
v_gene: TRBV28; j_gene: TRBJ1-4; CDR3aa: ASSYYNPKEEKLF
v_gene: TRBV20-1; j_gene: TRBJ2-7; CDR3aa: SARGSGMGSYEQY
v_gene: TRBV20-1; j_gene: TRBJ2-7; CDR3aa: SATWTGYEQY
v_gene: TRBV30; j_gene: TRBJ2-2; CDR3aa: AWTRRIPSGGELF
v_gene: TRBV4-3; j_gene: TRBJ2-7; CDR3aa: ASSQDSGDHEQY
v_gene: TRBV27; j_gene: TRBJ2-7; CDR3aa: ASSLGLAGTSYEQY
v_gene: TRBV9; j_gene: TRBJ2-1; CDR3aa: ASSNEGYEQF
v_gene: TRBV6-1; j_gene: TRBJ1-5; CDR3aa: ASSGTGGPQH
v_gene: TRBV6-2/TRBV6-3; j_gene: TRBJ2-7; CDR3aa: ASRRTGDRYEQY
v_gene: TRBV5-8; j_gene: TRBJ1-4; CDR3aa: ASPRGLTNEKLF
v_gene: TRBV30; j_gene: TRBJ1-4; CDR3aa: AWQNEKLF
v_gene: TRBV30; j_gene: TRBJ1-6; CDR3aa: AWSSDNSPLH
v_gene: TRBV3-1; j_gene: TRBJ2-3; CDR3aa: ASSGGEGMTDTQY
v_gene: TRBV28; j_gene: TRBJ1-4; CDR3aa: ASSLSYSATNEKLF
v_gene: TRBV20-1; j_gene: TRBJ2-1; CDR3aa: SAPYSESYDYNEQF
v_gene: TRBV19; j_gene: TRBJ2-1; CDR3aa: ASSIQLAGYNEQF
v_gene: TRBV7-9; j_gene: TRBJ2-5; CDR3aa: ASSPGQNQETQY
v_gene: TRBV2; j_gene: TRBJ1-6; CDR3aa: ASSWQGLAHNSPLH
v_gene: TRBV27; j_gene: TRBJ1-3; CDR3aa: ASSLSAGFSGNTIY
v_gene: TRBV27; j_gene: TRBJ2-2; CDR3aa: ASSLSSGSHTGELF
v_gene: TRBV9; j_gene: TRBJ2-1; CDR3aa: ASSVGGRAIGEQF
v_gene: TRBV6-5; j_gene: TRBJ1-4; CDR3aa: ASSYLDRLNEKLF
v_gene: TRBV10-1; j_gene: TRBJ2-3; CDR3aa: ASSDSGKSTDTQY
v_gene: TRBV20-1; j_gene: TRBJ1-2; CDR3aa: SASSYSSGYT
v_gene: TRBV20-1; j_gene: TRBJ2-5; CDR3aa: SARAGAPETQY
v_gene: TRBV27; j_gene: TRBJ2-1; CDR3aa: ASSFSATKQF
v_gene: TRBV28; j_gene: TRBJ1-2; CDR3aa: ASSPPGQWNYGYT
v_gene: TRBV7-2; j_gene: TRBJ2-7; CDR3aa: ASSLGLAGYEQY
v_gene: TRBV29-1; j_gene: TRBJ1-5; CDR3aa: SVGWGGNQPQH
v_gene: TRBV27; j_gene: TRBJ2-7; CDR3aa: ASSSRTSGRASSYEQY
v_gene: TRBV7-9; j_gene: TRBJ2-1; CDR3aa: ASRWSLSGLDLGEQF
v_gene: TRBV3-1; j_gene: TRBJ2-1; CDR3aa: ASSQEGDEQF
v_gene: TRBV29-1; j_gene: TRBJ2-2; CDR3aa: SVDGGRNTGELF
v_gene: TRBV10-1; j_gene: TRBJ2-4; CDR3aa: ASSVGAGFTQY
v_gene: TRBV6-2/TRBV6-3; j_gene: TRBJ2-7; CDR3aa: ASSPPSLEQY
v_gene: TRBV7-9; j_gene: TRBJ2-7; CDR3aa: ASSLRPGATYEQY
v_gene: TRBV12-3/TRBV12-4; j_gene: TRBJ2-7; CDR3aa: ASSPQGGVEEQY
v_gene: TRBV18; j_gene: TRBJ2-3; CDR3aa: ASSPLRTSPSTDTQY
v_gene: TRBV7-3; j_gene: TRBJ2-1; CDR3aa: ASSPLAGSYNEQF
v_gene: TRBV5-4; j_gene: TRBJ1-2; CDR3aa: ASSPPAGYGYT
v_gene: TRBV5-1; j_gene: TRBJ1-2; CDR3aa: ASSPSADYGYT
v_gene: TRBV6-2/TRBV6-3; j_gene: TRBJ2-2; CDR3aa: ASSTPSGSRTGELF